A single T cell receptor (beta chain) is shown here with its context. The V end lost 6 bases, the J end lost 3 bases, and 9 bases lay between the germline ends. This CDR3 comprises 12 residues. CDR1 and CDR2 from the germline V gene are ENHRY and SYGVKD. Clones were read by immunoSEQ multiplex PCR, and TCRdb kept only the in-frame ones, dropping some. The repertoire includes about 11,000 clones, around 91% of them detected once, and roughly a tenth sits in the top ten. This sample stems from a study of blood T cell repertoires in COVID-19. The sample consisted of peripheral blood. J is TRBJ2-7 and V is TRBV10-3; perhaps TRBD1 as D (5 bases). This TCR was sampled from a human donor in a cohort sampled during active COVID-19. CDR3 sequence: CAISPGFYEQYF. CDR3 in DNA: TGTGCCATCAGCCCAGGGTTCTACGAGCAGTACTTC.